This T cell receptor (beta chain) was sequenced in a study of T-cell reconstitution after alpha-beta-depleted transplantation in children. V dropped 2 bases and J dropped 7 bases, with 12 bases sitting between them. CDR3 size: 14 residues. Germline V lookup: CDR1 ENHRY, CDR2 SYGVKD. As it was prepared, the TCRbeta library received unique molecular identifiers. Via MiXCR, TCRdb re-called the PCR reads, giving one row per CDR3 protein. The sample yields some 260,000 distinct CDR3 sequences, 20% to 30% seen once. As to this clonotype: A much larger clone differs from this one at a single base, so this may be a read error.

This chain links TRBV10-3 with TRBJ2-1; no clear D. The sequencing here drew on PBMCs, mostly from graft donor cells, taken 360 days after TCRalphabeta/CD19-depleted stem cell transplant. This TCR was recovered from a female patient aged 2-10 years who had a stem cell transplant for congenital amegakaryocytic thrombocytopenia, so the T cells may come from the graft donor. In nucleotides, the CDR3 is TGTGCCATCAGTGAGCTTCGGGCGGCGAATGAGCAGTTCTTC. Translating gives CAISELRAANEQFF.